Listed below are T cell receptor beta chains from one sample, sequenced in a study of blood T cell repertoires in COVID-19. Repertoires were generated with immunoSEQ multiplex PCR, while TCRdb's copy carries only in-frame clones and drops some. The sample lists a few hundred thousand clones, 70% to 90% occurring once. Material: PBMCs or T cells enriched from blood (not recorded which). These receptors originate from a man aged 25 to 40 who had recovered from COVID-19. Both conserved end residues are part of each CDR3. Fields, in order: clone size, J gene, V gene, D gene, CDR3 protein, CDR3 DNA. A D gene is named only where the DNA matches it firmly. Expanded clones get a size class; other rows say once, few or many, or leave the size out.

clone_size: -
j_call: TRBJ2-6
v_call: TRBV14
d_call: -
cdr3_aa: CASNHRDSGANVLTF
cdr3_nt: TGTGCCAGCAACCACAGGGACTCTGGGGCCAACGTCCTGACTTTC

clone_size: -
j_call: TRBJ2-3
v_call: TRBV3-1/TRBV3-2
d_call: TRBD2
cdr3_aa: CASSPGLAGGTDTQYF
cdr3_nt: TGTGCCAGCAGCCCGGGACTAGCGGGAGGCACAGATACGCAGTATTTT

clone_size: once
j_call: TRBJ2-1
v_call: TRBV30
d_call: -
cdr3_aa: CAWSVLPRGFRNEQFF
cdr3_nt: TGTGCCTGGAGTGTACTCCCCAGGGGATTTAGGAATGAGCAGTTCTTC

clone_size: -
j_call: TRBJ1-2
v_call: TRBV2
d_call: -
cdr3_aa: CASSETGVGGYTF
cdr3_nt: TGTGCCAGCAGTGAAACAGGCGTCGGTGGCTACACCTTC

clone_size: once
j_call: TRBJ2-3
v_call: TRBV6-5
d_call: -
cdr3_aa: CASSYAGTLVDTQYF
cdr3_nt: TGTGCCAGCAGTTACGCCGGGACTTTGGTGGATACGCAGTATTTT

clone_size: few
j_call: TRBJ2-1
v_call: TRBV13
d_call: TRBD2
cdr3_aa: CASSFSSSGGARAEQFF
cdr3_nt: TGTGCCAGCAGCTTCAGCTCTAGCGGGGGGGCTAGGGCTGAGCAGTTCTTC

clone_size: -
j_call: TRBJ2-7
v_call: TRBV7-7
d_call: TRBD1
cdr3_aa: CASSFQPGQGYEQYF
cdr3_nt: TGTGCTAGCAGCTTCCAACCGGGACAGGGCTACGAGCAGTACTTC

clone_size: -
j_call: TRBJ1-2
v_call: TRBV11-2
d_call: -
cdr3_aa: CASSLEGSSNYGYTF
cdr3_nt: TGTGCCAGCAGCTTAGAGGGCAGCTCTAACTATGGCTACACCTTC

clone_size: -
j_call: TRBJ2-7
v_call: TRBV7-9
d_call: TRBD2
cdr3_aa: CASSPGTSGYEQYF
cdr3_nt: TGTGCCAGCAGCCCCGGGACTAGCGGCTACGAGCAGTACTTC

clone_size: -
j_call: TRBJ1-5
v_call: TRBV30
d_call: -
cdr3_aa: CAWSDGYNQPQHF
cdr3_nt: TGTGCCTGGAGCGACGGGTACAATCAGCCCCAGCATTTT

clone_size: few
j_call: TRBJ2-7
v_call: TRBV7-9
d_call: TRBD2
cdr3_aa: CASMGGGSSYEQYF
cdr3_nt: TGTGCCAGTATGGGCGGGGGGAGCTCCTACGAGCAGTACTTC

clone_size: -
j_call: TRBJ2-7
v_call: TRBV12-3/TRBV12-4
d_call: -
cdr3_aa: CASSWGDSYEQYF
cdr3_nt: TGTGCCAGCAGTTGGGGGGACTCCTACGAGCAGTACTTC

clone_size: -
j_call: TRBJ2-7
v_call: TRBV3-1/TRBV3-2
d_call: -
cdr3_aa: CASSPARMAVYEQYF
cdr3_nt: TGTGCCAGCAGCCCTGCCCGCATGGCTGTCTACGAGCAGTACTTC

clone_size: few
j_call: TRBJ2-1
v_call: TRBV19
d_call: TRBD2
cdr3_aa: CASRISGRSSYNEQFF
cdr3_nt: TGTGCCAGTAGGATTAGCGGGCGGAGCTCCTACAATGAGCAGTTCTTC

clone_size: -
j_call: TRBJ1-5
v_call: TRBV7-9
d_call: TRBD1
cdr3_aa: CASSPPGTDYNQPQHF
cdr3_nt: TGTGCCAGCAGCCCTCCCGGGACAGACTACAATCAGCCCCAGCATTTT

clone_size: -
j_call: TRBJ2-1
v_call: TRBV6-5
d_call: -
cdr3_aa: CVGGGSYNEQFF
cdr3_nt: TGTGTGGGAGGGGGCTCCTACAATGAGCAGTTCTTC

clone_size: -
j_call: TRBJ1-2
v_call: TRBV2
d_call: TRBD1
cdr3_aa: CASRPGTGLGYTF
cdr3_nt: TGTGCCAGCAGACCTGGGACAGGATTAGGCTACACCTTC

clone_size: -
j_call: TRBJ1-2
v_call: TRBV9
d_call: -
cdr3_aa: CASSGGDYGYTF
cdr3_nt: TGTGCCAGCAGCGGGGGGGACTATGGCTACACCTTC

clone_size: few
j_call: TRBJ1-1
v_call: TRBV27
d_call: TRBD1
cdr3_aa: CASRAQDRDTEAFF
cdr3_nt: TGTGCCAGCAGGGCCCAGGACAGGGACACTGAAGCTTTCTTT

clone_size: -
j_call: TRBJ2-1
v_call: TRBV3-1/TRBV3-2
d_call: -
cdr3_aa: CASSLRTTLGDEQFF
cdr3_nt: TGTGCCAGCAGCCTCCGGACTACCCTTGGGGATGAGCAGTTCTTC

clone_size: -
j_call: TRBJ2-1
v_call: TRBV4-3
d_call: -
cdr3_aa: CASSQDWLEFHEQFF
cdr3_nt: TGCGCCAGCAGCCAAGATTGGTTGGAGTTTCATGAGCAGTTCTTC

clone_size: -
j_call: TRBJ1-4
v_call: TRBV21-1
d_call: -
cdr3_aa: CASSKGQGNEKLFF
cdr3_nt: TGTGCCAGCAGCAAGGGACAGGGCAATGAAAAACTGTTTTTT

clone_size: -
j_call: TRBJ2-7
v_call: TRBV9
d_call: TRBD2
cdr3_aa: CASSTPISSGGTRPYEQYF
cdr3_nt: TGTGCCAGCAGCACCCCCATTTCTAGCGGGGGGACTAGACCCTACGAGCAGTACTTC

clone_size: -
j_call: TRBJ2-1
v_call: TRBV3-1/TRBV3-2
d_call: -
cdr3_aa: CASSPDSLTEQFF
cdr3_nt: TGTGCCAGCAGCCCGGACAGCCTGACTGAGCAGTTCTTC

clone_size: -
j_call: TRBJ1-1
v_call: TRBV9
d_call: -
cdr3_aa: CASSVVAENTEAFF
cdr3_nt: TGTGCCAGCAGCGTAGTAGCCGAAAACACTGAAGCTTTCTTT

clone_size: few
j_call: TRBJ1-1
v_call: TRBV5-5
d_call: -
cdr3_aa: CASSLWGLSPNTEAFF
cdr3_nt: TGTGCCAGCAGCTTGTGGGGCCTAAGCCCGAACACTGAAGCTTTCTTT

clone_size: -
j_call: TRBJ1-2
v_call: TRBV19
d_call: -
cdr3_aa: CASSTGNLGTFYGYTF
cdr3_nt: TGTGCCAGTAGTACCGGTAATTTGGGCACCTTCTATGGCTACACCTTC

clone_size: few
j_call: TRBJ2-5
v_call: TRBV7-8
d_call: TRBD1
cdr3_aa: CASSLEEGAAQYF
cdr3_nt: TGTGCCAGCAGCTTAGAAGAGGGGGCTGCCCAGTACTTC

clone_size: -
j_call: TRBJ1-1
v_call: TRBV4-3
d_call: -
cdr3_aa: CASSQGGWDTEAFF
cdr3_nt: TGCGCCAGCAGCCAAGGGGGCTGGGACACTGAAGCTTTCTTT